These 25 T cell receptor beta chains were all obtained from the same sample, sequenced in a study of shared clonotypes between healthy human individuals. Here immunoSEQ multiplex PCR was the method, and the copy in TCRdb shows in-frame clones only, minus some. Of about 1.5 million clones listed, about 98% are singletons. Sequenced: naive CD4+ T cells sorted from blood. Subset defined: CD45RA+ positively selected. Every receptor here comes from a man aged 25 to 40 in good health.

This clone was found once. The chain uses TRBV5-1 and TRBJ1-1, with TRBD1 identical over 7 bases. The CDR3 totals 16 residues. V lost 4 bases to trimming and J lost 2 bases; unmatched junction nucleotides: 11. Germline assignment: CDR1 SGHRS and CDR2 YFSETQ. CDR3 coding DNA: TGCGCCAGCAGCAGATTCACCGGGACAGCTAACACTGAAGCTTTCTTT. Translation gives CASSRFTGTANTEAFF.

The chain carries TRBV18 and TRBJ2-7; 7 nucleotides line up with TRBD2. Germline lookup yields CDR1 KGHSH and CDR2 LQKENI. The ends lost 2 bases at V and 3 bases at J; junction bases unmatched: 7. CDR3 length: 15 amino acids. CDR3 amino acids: CASSPGGVSNYEQYF. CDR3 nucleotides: TGTGCCAGCTCACCAGGGGGGGTCTCCAACTACGAGCAGTACTTC. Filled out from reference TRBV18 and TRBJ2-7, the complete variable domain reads NAGVMQNPRHLVRRRGQEARLRCSPMKGHSHVYWYRQLPEEGLKFMVYLQKENIIDESGMPKERFSAEFPKEGPSILRIQQVVRGDSAAYFCASSPGGVSNYEQYFGPGTRLTVT.

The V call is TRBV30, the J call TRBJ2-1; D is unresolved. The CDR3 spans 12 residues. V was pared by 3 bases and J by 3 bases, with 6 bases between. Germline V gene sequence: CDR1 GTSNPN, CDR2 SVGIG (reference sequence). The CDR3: CAWSQNYNEQFF. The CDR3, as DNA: TGTGCCTGGAGCCAAAACTACAATGAGCAGTTCTTC. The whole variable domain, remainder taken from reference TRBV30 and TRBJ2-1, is SQTIHQWPATLVQPVGSPLSLECTVEGTSNPNLYWYRQAAGRGLQLLFYSVGIGQISSEVPQNLSASRPQDRQFILSSKKLLLSDSGFYLCAWSQNYNEQFFGPGTRLTVL.

CDR3 loop: CASSPPGRSGRHTGELFF. The CDR3 DNA is TGCGCCAGCAGCCCGCCCGGTAGGAGCGGGAGACACACCGGGGAGCTGTTTTTT. This chain links TRBV5-1 with TRBJ2-2, with 8 bases aligning to TRBD2. The germline V gene encodes CDR1 SGHRS and CDR2 YFSETQ. V was pared by 4 bases and J by 3 bases, with 14 bases of the junction left unmatched. The CDR3 spans 18 residues.

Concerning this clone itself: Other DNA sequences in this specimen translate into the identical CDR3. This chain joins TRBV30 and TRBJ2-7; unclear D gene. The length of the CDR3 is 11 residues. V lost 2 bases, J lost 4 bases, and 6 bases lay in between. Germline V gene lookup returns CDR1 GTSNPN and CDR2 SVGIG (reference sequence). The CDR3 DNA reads TGTGCCTGGAGTACTAATTACGAGCAGTACTTC. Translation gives CAWSTNYEQYF.

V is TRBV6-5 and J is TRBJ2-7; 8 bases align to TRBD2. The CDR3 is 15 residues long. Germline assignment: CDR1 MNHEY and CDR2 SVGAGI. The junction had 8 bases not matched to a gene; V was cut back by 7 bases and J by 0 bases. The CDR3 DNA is TGTGCCAGCACCCCCGGAAGCGGGAGCTCCTACGAGCAGTACTTC. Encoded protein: CASTPGSGSSYEQYF.

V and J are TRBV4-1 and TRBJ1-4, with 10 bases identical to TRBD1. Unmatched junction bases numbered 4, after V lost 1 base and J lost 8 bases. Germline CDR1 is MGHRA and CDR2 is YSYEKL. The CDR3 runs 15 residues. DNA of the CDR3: TGCGCCAGCAGCCAAGGGGACAGGGGTGGCGAAAAACTGTTTTTT. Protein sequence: CASSQGDRGGEKLFF.

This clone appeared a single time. CDR3 loop: CASSLALEGQPQHF. The CDR3 bases are TGTGCCAGCAGCTTAGCACTCGAGGGTCAGCCCCAGCATTTT. The chain has TRBV7-6 and TRBJ1-5; D gene unclear. Germline-derived CDR1 and CDR2 are SGHVS and FNYEAQ. Deletions cut 0 bases from V and 6 bases from J, with 9 bases between. The CDR3 extends over 14 amino acids.

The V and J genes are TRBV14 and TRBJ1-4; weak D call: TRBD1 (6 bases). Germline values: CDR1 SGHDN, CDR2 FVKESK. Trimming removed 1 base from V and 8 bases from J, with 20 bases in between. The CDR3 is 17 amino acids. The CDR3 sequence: CASSQGEGEVWREKLFF. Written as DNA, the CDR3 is TGTGCCAGCAGCCAAGGCGAGGGGGAGGTCTGGAGAGAAAAACTGTTTTTT. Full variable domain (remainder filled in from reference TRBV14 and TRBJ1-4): EAGVTQFPSHSVIEKGQTVTLRCDPISGHDNLYWYRRVMGKEIKFLLHFVKESKQDESGMPNNRFLAERTGGTYSTLKVQPAELEDSGVYFCASSQGEGEVWREKLFFGSGTQLSVL.

The CDR3 loop is CASSLYEGSHGEQYF. The DNA of the CDR3 is TGTGCCAGCAGTTTGTATGAGGGCAGCCACGGCGAGCAGTACTTC. The chain has TRBV28 and TRBJ2-7, with D perhaps TRBD2 (5 bases). The V gene's germline CDR1 is MDHEN and CDR2 SYDVKM. This CDR3 contains 15 residues. Trimming took off 3 bases at V and 6 bases at J, with 18 bases between the two ends.

Here the CDR3 DNA reads TGTGCCAGCAGCCGGAGTATGTATGGCTACACCTTC. Translation gives CASSRSMYGYTF. The chain has TRBV9 and TRBJ1-2, with unresolved D. CDR1 and CDR2 (germline): SGDLS, YYNGEE. There are 12 residues in the CDR3. V lost 4 bases, J lost 5 bases, and 9 bases lay in between.

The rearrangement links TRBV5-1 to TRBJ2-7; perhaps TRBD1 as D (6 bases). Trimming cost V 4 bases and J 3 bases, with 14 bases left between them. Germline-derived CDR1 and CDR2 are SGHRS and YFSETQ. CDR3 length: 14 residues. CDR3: CASSRDRTYYEQYF. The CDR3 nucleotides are TGCGCCAGCAGCCGTGACAGGACCTACTACGAGCAGTACTTC.

The CDR3 protein is CASRGGRDTQYF. DNA for the CDR3: TGTGCCAGCAGGGGAGGGAGGGATACGCAGTATTTT. The chain links TRBV7-2 to TRBJ2-3; 7 bases agree with TRBD2. The CDR3 spans 12 residues. Germline V lookup: CDR1 SGHTA, CDR2 FQGNSA. J gave up 6 bases and V 6 bases, and 3 bases lay outside the gene matches.

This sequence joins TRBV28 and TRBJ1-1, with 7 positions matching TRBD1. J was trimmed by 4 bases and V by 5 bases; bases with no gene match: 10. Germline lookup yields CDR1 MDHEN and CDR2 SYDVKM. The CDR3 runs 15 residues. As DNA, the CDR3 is TGTGCCAGCAGTCCTCCCCCCTCAGGGGGCACTGAAGCTTTCTTT. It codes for CASSPPPSGGTEAFF.

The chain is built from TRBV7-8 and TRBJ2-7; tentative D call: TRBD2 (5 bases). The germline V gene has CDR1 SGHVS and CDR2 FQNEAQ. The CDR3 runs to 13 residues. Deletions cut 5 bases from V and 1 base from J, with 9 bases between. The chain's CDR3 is CASSRTDSYEQYF. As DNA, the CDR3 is TGTGCCAGCAGCCGGACTGATTCCTACGAGCAGTACTTC.

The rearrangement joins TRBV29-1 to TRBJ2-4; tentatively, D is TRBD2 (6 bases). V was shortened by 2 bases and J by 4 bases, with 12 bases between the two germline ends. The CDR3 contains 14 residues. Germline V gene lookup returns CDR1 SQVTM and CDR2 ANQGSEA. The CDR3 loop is CSVEKAGPKNIQYF. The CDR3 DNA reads TGCAGCGTTGAAAAGGCGGGACCAAAAAACATTCAGTACTTC.

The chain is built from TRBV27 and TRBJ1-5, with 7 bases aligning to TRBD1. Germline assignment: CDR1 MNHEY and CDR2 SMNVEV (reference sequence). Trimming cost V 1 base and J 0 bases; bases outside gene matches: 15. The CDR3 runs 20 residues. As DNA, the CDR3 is TGTGCCAGCAGTTTATACCCCCCGGGACAGCAAGCCCTTAGCAATCAGCCCCAGCATTTT. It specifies CASSLYPPGQQALSNQPQHF.

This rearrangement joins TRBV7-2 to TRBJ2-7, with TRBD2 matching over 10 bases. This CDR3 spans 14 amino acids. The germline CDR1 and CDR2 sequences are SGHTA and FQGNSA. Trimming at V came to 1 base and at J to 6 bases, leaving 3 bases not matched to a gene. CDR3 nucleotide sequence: TGTGCCAGCAGCTTAGTAGCTAGCGGGAGCGAGCAGTACTTC. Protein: CASSLVASGSEQYF.

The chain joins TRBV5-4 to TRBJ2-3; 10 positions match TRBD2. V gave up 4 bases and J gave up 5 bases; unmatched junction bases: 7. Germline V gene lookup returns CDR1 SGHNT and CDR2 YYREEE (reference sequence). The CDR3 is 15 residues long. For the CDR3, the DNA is TGTGCCAGCAGCCCGAGCGGGAGGGACGTAGATACGCAGTATTTT. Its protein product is CASSPSGRDVDTQYF.

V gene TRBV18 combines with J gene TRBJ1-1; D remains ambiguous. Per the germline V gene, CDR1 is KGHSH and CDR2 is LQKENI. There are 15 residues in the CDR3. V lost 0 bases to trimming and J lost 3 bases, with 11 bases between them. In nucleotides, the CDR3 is TGTGCCAGCTCACCACCAGCCTCTCGTTACACTGAAGCTTTCTTT. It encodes CASSPPASRYTEAFF.

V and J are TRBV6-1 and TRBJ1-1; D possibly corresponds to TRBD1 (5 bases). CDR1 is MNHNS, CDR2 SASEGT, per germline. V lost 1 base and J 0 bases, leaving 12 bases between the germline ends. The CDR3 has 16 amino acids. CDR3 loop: CASSEERGLLNTEAFF. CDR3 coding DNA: TGTGCCAGCAGTGAAGAAAGGGGCCTTTTGAACACTGAAGCTTTCTTT.

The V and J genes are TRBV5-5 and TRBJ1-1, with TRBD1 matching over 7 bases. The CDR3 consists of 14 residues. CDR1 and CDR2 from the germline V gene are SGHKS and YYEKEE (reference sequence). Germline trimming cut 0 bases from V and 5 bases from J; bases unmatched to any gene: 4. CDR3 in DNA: TGTGCCAGCAGCTTGGACAGGGGTTCGACTGAAGCTTTCTTT. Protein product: CASSLDRGSTEAFF. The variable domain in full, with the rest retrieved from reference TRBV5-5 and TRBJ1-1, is DAGVTQSPTHLIKTRGQQVTLRCSPISGHKSVSWYQQVLGQGPQFIFQYYEKEERGRGNFPDRFSARQFPNYSSELNVNALLLGDSALYLCASSLDRGSTEAFFGQGTRLTVV.

This CDR3 reads CASSLDSLVRDTQYF. Here the CDR3 DNA reads TGTGCCAGCAGCTTAGATAGCTTAGTTAGAGATACGCAGTATTTT. The chain is built from TRBV11-2 and TRBJ2-3; D not certain. There are 15 residues in the CDR3. Trimming stripped 0 bases from V and 5 bases from J, with 12 bases between. CDR1 is SGHAT, CDR2 FQNNGV, per germline.

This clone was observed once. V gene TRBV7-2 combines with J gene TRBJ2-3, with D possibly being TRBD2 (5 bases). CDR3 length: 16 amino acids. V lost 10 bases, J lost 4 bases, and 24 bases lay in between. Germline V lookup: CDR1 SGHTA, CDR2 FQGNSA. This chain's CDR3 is CATEKGSRLRADTQYF. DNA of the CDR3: TGTGCCACCGAAAAAGGGTCTAGGTTGAGGGCAGATACGCAGTATTTT.

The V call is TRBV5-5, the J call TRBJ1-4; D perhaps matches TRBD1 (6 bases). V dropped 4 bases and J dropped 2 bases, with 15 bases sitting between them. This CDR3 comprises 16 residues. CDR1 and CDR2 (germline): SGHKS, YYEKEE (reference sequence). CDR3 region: CASSPGGATTNEKLFF. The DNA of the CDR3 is TGTGCCAGCAGCCCCGGGGGGGCAACGACTAATGAAAAACTGTTTTTT.